The rows below give T cell receptor beta chains drawn from one sample of a study of cytomegalovirus exposure and HLA in healthy donors. Clones were read by immunoSEQ multiplex PCR, and TCRdb kept only the in-frame ones, dropping some. Of around 170,000 clones in the sample, roughly 80% are singletons; the top ten hold 6.3%. Material: PBMCs. Receptors originate from a man aged 40-49 years in good health and CMV-seropositive. CDR3s include the opening cysteine and the closing phenylalanine or tryptophan. Fields, in order: clone size, V gene, D gene, CDR3 length, J gene, CDR3 protein, CDR3 DNA. The D gene is left open where the match is weak. Size values are once, few and many counts, or a class for expanded clones, and some rows have none.

-	TRBV7-7	TRBD1	14	TRBJ2-7	CASSAGTGDYEQYF	TGTGCTAGCAGCGCCGGGACAGGGGACTACGAGCAGTACTTC
few	TRBV7-2	-	13	TRBJ1-5	CASSLIDNQPQHF	TGTGCCAGCAGCTTGATAGACAACCAGCCCCAGCATTTT
-	TRBV19	-	14	TRBJ2-7	CASDRGARANEQYF	TGTGCCAGTGATCGCGGGGCGCGGGCCAACGAGCAGTACTTC
-	TRBV19	-	13	TRBJ1-3	CASRHSGGNTIYF	TGTGCCAGCCGGCACAGCGGTGGAAACACCATATATTTT
-	TRBV5-1	-	15	TRBJ1-2	CASSLTRPTNYGYTF	TGCGCCAGCAGCCTAACCAGGCCAACTAACTATGGCTACACCTTC
-	TRBV7-2	TRBD1	15	TRBJ2-7	CASSLSGQGPYEQYF	TGTGCCAGCAGCTTATCGGGACAGGGACCCTACGAGCAGTACTTC
-	TRBV4-2	TRBD2	16	TRBJ2-3	CASSTRLAGNTDTQYF	TGTGCCAGCAGCACTCGACTAGCGGGGAACACAGATACGCAGTATTTT
-	TRBV7-3	-	13	TRBJ2-7	CASSLLTSGEKYF	TGTGCCAGCAGCTTATTAACCAGCGGTGAAAAGTACTTC
-	TRBV7-9	-	12	TRBJ2-7	CSIQGISYEQYF	TGTTCCATCCAGGGCATCTCCTACGAGCAGTACTTC
-	TRBV5-4	-	15	TRBJ2-2	CASSLTRERGGELFF	TGTGCCAGCAGCTTGACCAGGGAACGAGGCGGGGAGCTGTTTTTT
few	TRBV13	-	14	TRBJ2-5	CASSFRQGQETQYF	TGTGCCAGCAGCTTTCGGCAGGGACAAGAGACCCAGTACTTC
-	TRBV5-6	-	13	TRBJ1-5	CASSSDRNQPQHF	TGTGCCAGCAGCTCGGACAGAAATCAGCCCCAGCATTTT
once	TRBV5-1	TRBD1	15	TRBJ2-3	CASSLRDRGADTQYF	TGCGCCAGCAGCTTGCGGGACAGGGGGGCAGATACGCAGTATTTT
-	TRBV30	TRBD2	15	TRBJ2-1	CAWSPPSGGYNEQFF	TGTGCCTGGAGCCCTCCTAGCGGGGGGTACAATGAGCAGTTCTTC
-	TRBV29-1	TRBD1	14	TRBJ2-7	CSAQTGQGRNEQYF	TGCAGCGCTCAAACGGGACAGGGAAGAAACGAGCAGTACTTC
once	TRBV21-1	-	14	TRBJ1-2	CASSTKTGVGGYTF	TGTGCCAGCAGCACGAAAACAGGGGTCGGTGGCTACACCTTC
-	TRBV9	-	16	TRBJ1-1	CASSVVPLGADTEAFF	TGTGCCAGCAGCGTAGTACCCCTAGGGGCGGACACTGAAGCTTTCTTT
-	TRBV5-6	TRBD1	14	TRBJ2-7	CASSPVQTGDEQYF	TGTGCCAGCAGCCCAGTACAAACAGGGGACGAGCAGTACTTC
-	TRBV2	-	14	TRBJ1-5	CASSAGGGNQPQHF	TGTGCCAGCAGTGCTGGGGGCGGCAATCAGCCCCAGCATTTT
once	TRBV9	-	16	TRBJ2-3	CASSVARSVSTDTQYF	TGTGCCAGCAGCGTAGCCCGATCAGTGAGCACAGATACGCAGTATTTT
-	TRBV7-3	-	16	TRBJ2-7	CASSLTGGAVSYEQYF	TGTGCCAGCAGCTTAACAGGCGGAGCGGTATCCTACGAGCAGTACTTC
few	TRBV7-3	TRBD1	18	TRBJ2-4	CASSLSPVGRLTGNIQYF	TGTGCCAGCAGCTTATCCCCCGTTGGTCGTCTGACAGGGAACATTCAGTACTTC
once	TRBV6-5	TRBD1	15	TRBJ1-2	CASSSIIGGAGGYTF	TGTGCCAGCAGTTCTATAATAGGGGGCGCCGGGGGCTACACCTTC
-	TRBV28	-	16	TRBJ2-4	CASRPGSWIAKNIQYF	TGTGCCAGCAGACCAGGATCCTGGATAGCCAAAAACATTCAGTACTTC
-	TRBV27	-	13	TRBJ2-5	CASSLLGEETQYF	TGTGCCAGCAGTTTACTGGGAGAAGAGACCCAGTACTTC
-	TRBV7-3	TRBD1	16	TRBJ2-3	CASSFGTGPSTDTQYF	TGTGCCAGCAGCTTCGGGACAGGCCCTAGCACAGATACGCAGTATTTT
-	TRBV2	-	16	TRBJ2-6	CASSGQGSSGANVLTF	TGTGCCAGCAGTGGTCAGGGGAGTTCTGGGGCCAACGTCCTGACTTTC
-	TRBV4-3	-	16	TRBJ2-5	CASSQDRRGAKETQYF	TGCGCCAGCAGCCAAGATCGTCGGGGGGCCAAAGAGACCCAGTACTTC
-	TRBV2	TRBD1	13	TRBJ2-1	CASRETGVNEQFF	TGTGCCAGCAGGGAGACAGGGGTCAATGAGCAGTTCTTC
once	TRBV5-4	TRBD1	15	TRBJ1-2	CASSTGQGINYGYTF	TGTGCCAGCAGCACGGGACAGGGGATAAACTATGGCTACACCTTC
-	TRBV11-3	TRBD2	14	TRBJ2-7	CASSPSGGASEQYF	TGTGCCAGCAGTCCTAGCGGGGGGGCCTCCGAGCAGTACTTC
-	TRBV27	TRBD2	16	TRBJ2-5	CASSPRTSGGQETQYF	TGTGCCAGCAGTCCCCGGACTAGTGGGGGCCAAGAGACCCAGTACTTC
-	TRBV10-3	TRBD1	15	TRBJ2-5	CAIRDDNRGQETQYF	TGTGCCATCAGAGATGACAACAGGGGCCAAGAGACCCAGTACTTC
-	TRBV4-3	-	16	TRBJ1-6	CASSQMVSSYNSPLHF	TGCGCCAGCAGCCAAATGGTTAGCTCCTATAATTCACCCCTCCACTTT
few	TRBV30	-	11	TRBJ2-7	CAWGHNYEQYF	TGTGCCTGGGGACATAACTACGAGCAGTACTTC
-	TRBV27	-	14	TRBJ1-1	CASSLPGLNTEAFF	TGTGCCAGCAGTTTACCAGGTTTGAACACTGAAGCTTTCTTT
-	TRBV7-8	-	17	TRBJ1-4	CASSLRAPRVPNEKLFF	TGTGCCAGCAGCTTACGCGCTCCCCGTGTGCCTAATGAAAAACTGTTTTTT
-	TRBV28	TRBD1	15	TRBJ1-1	CASRRQGGPLTEAFF	TGTGCCAGCAGAAGACAGGGAGGACCCTTAACTGAAGCTTTCTTT
-	TRBV6-4	-	13	TRBJ1-1	CASSASLKEPAFF	TGTGCCAGCAGTGCTAGCCTCAAGGAGCCGGCTTTCTTT
-	TRBV28	TRBD1	14	TRBJ1-2	CASRWTGGAYGYTF	TGTGCCAGCAGATGGACAGGGGGCGCCTATGGCTACACCTTC
-	TRBV4-3	-	17	TRBJ1-1	CASSQGSFGPRNTEAFF	TGCGCCAGCAGCCAAGGAAGTTTTGGGCCGAGGAACACTGAAGCTTTCTTT
-	TRBV15	TRBD1	15	TRBJ2-3	CATSRDRGISDTQYF	TGTGCCACCAGCCGGGACAGGGGTATCTCAGATACGCAGTATTTT
-	TRBV29-1	TRBD1	15	TRBJ2-4	CSVPGWGTGGYIQYF	TGCAGCGTTCCAGGATGGGGGACAGGGGGATACATTCAGTACTTC
-	TRBV2	-	14	TRBJ2-5	CASRGTGRGETQYF	TGTGCCAGCAGGGGAACAGGGCGGGGGGAGACCCAGTACTTC
-	TRBV19	TRBD2	16	TRBJ2-1	CASSWALTSVHNEQFF	TGTGCCAGTAGTTGGGCTCTCACTAGCGTCCACAATGAGCAGTTCTTC